The 11 T cell receptor beta chains presented below share a single source sample, sequenced in a study of T cell clonality in common variable immunodeficiency. Study-level results: Common variable immunodeficiency TCR beta sequences reportedly had fewer deletions and N-nucleotide insertions.

The antigens these receptors bind are not known. This table comes from immunoSEQ multiplex PCR, and its TCRdb copy is limited to in-frame clones, with some not included. This sample's table reports several thousand clones. Sequenced material: peripheral blood mononuclear cells. All receptors derive from a human donor with common variable immunodeficiency.

The CDR3 region is CASSFLGSTDTQYF. CDR3 DNA (partial): TGTGCCAGCAGCTTCCTAGGCAGCACAGATACG. The chain joins TRBV5-5 to TRBJ2-3, with D unresolved. The read ends 3 residues before the CDR3 terminus; that terminus is restored from the germline J gene. CDR3 length: 14 residues. Deletions cut 2 bases from V and 0 bases from J, with 7 bases between. Germline V lookup: CDR1 SGHKS, CDR2 YYEKEE (reference sequence). Full variable domain (missing parts from reference TRBV5-5 and TRBJ2-3): DAGVTQSPTHLIKTRGQQVTLRCSPISGHKSVSWYQQVLGQGPQFIFQYYEKEERGRGNFPDRFSARQFPNYSSELNVNALLLGDSALYLCASSFLGSTDTQYFGPGTRLTVL.

As concerns this clone: The read falls 3 residues short of the CDR3 end, and the missing part is taken from the germline J gene. The rearrangement uses TRBV7-9 and TRBJ1-2, with D uncertain. The ends were cut back, 1 base at V and 2 bases at J, with 8 bases in the middle. Germline V CDR1 and CDR2: SEHNR, FQNEAQ (reference sequence). The length of the CDR3 is 14 residues. CDR3 protein: CASSLGATNYGYTF. Incomplete CDR3 DNA: TGTGCCAGCAGCTTAGGAGCCACGAACTATGGC.

Concerning this clone itself: The read comes to an end 3 residues before the CDR3 does, leaving the germline J gene to fill in the end. The chain uses TRBV2 and TRBJ2-7, with TRBD2 matching over 7 bases. Germline V gene sequence: CDR1 SNHLY, CDR2 FYNNEI. Losses at the gene ends were 5 bases for V and 0 bases for J; bases not matched to a gene: 4. CDR3 length equals 14 residues. The part of the CDR3 DNA that was read is TGTGCCAGCAGTTGGGGGGGAAGCTCCTACGAG. Amino acid sequence: CASSWGGSSYE. The entire CDR3 is CASSWGGSSYEQYF.

Concerning this clone itself: With the read ending 3 residues before the CDR3 end, the germline J gene is used to fill in that end. V usage is TRBV6-2 or TRBV6-3 and J usage is TRBJ2-7; 10 bases match TRBD2. Looked up from germline, CDR1 is MNHEY and CDR2 is SVGEGT. J was trimmed by 6 bases and V by 6 bases; bases with no gene match: 11. The CDR3 covers 15 residues. The sequenced CDR3 bases are TGTGCCAGCAGGCGGTCCGGGACTAGCGCATCCGAG. It specifies CASRRSGTSASE. The entire CDR3 reads CASRRSGTSASEQYF.

A remark on this clone: The read stops 3 residues short of the end of the CDR3; the missing end is completed from the germline J gene. The chain is built from TRBV7-2 and TRBJ2-7; 10 bases agree with TRBD1. From germline, CDR1 is SGHTA and CDR2 FQGNSA. There are 15 residues in the CDR3. The trim removed 5 bases at V and 4 bases at J, leaving 8 bases unmatched. The CDR3 region is CASSTRTGGTYEQYF. The covered CDR3 bases are TGTGCCAGCAGCACCAGGACAGGGGGGACATACGAG. Full variable domain (missing parts from reference TRBV7-2 and TRBJ2-7): GAGVSQSPSNKVTEKGKDVELRCDPISGHTALYWYRQSLGQGLEFLIYFQGNSAPDKSGLPSDRFSAERTGGSVSTLTIQRTQQEDSAVYLCASSTRTGGTYEQYFGPGTRLTVT.

On this clone itself: The DNA ends 3 residues before the CDR3 does, and the rest of the CDR3 is filled in from the germline J gene. The gene calls are TRBV7-2 and TRBJ2-7; perhaps TRBD1 as D (5 bases). Trimming cost V 1 base and J 2 bases, with 9 bases left between them. Germline lookup yields CDR1 SGHTA and CDR2 FQGNSA. The CDR3 extends over 14 amino acids. CDR3 protein: CASSLDRIAYEQYF. The CDR3 bases that were read are TGTGCCAGCAGCTTAGACAGGATTGCCTACGAG.

About this clone itself: The observed sequence ends 3 residues before the CDR3 terminus, with the missing tail filled in from the germline J gene. This chain uses TRBV6-1 with TRBJ1-2; perhaps TRBD1 as D (6 bases). This CDR3 spans 14 amino acids. CDR1 and CDR2 (germline): MNHNS, SASEGT. Trimming left V 2 bases short and J 1 base short, with 8 bases between. CDR3 DNA (partial): TGTGCCAGCAGTGAAAGACAGGTTAACTATGGC. This encodes CASSERQVNYG. From start to end, the CDR3 is CASSERQVNYGYTF.

On this clone itself: The DNA ends 3 residues before the CDR3 does, and the rest of the CDR3 is filled in from the germline J gene. This rearrangement joins TRBV18 to TRBJ1-1; D is possibly TRBD1 (6 bases). The CDR3 contains 13 residues. Trimming left V 9 bases short and J 6 bases short, with 17 bases between. Germline V gene sequence: CDR1 KGHSH, CDR2 LQKENI. The CDR3 is CASSGGADSEAFF. The part of the CDR3 DNA that was read is TGTGCCAGTAGTGGGGGGGCTGACTCTGAA.

As to this clone: The missing CDR3 end, 3 residues past where the read stops, is filled in from the germline J gene. This chain connects TRBV7-9 to TRBJ2-5; TRBD1 agrees at 7 bases. Germline V gene lookup returns CDR1 SEHNR and CDR2 FQNEAQ (reference sequence). V lost 5 bases, J lost 1 base, and 7 bases stayed unmatched. The CDR3 runs to 15 residues. This CDR3 is CASSPGGRRQETQYF. The DNA read from the CDR3 is TGTGCCAGCAGCCCAGGGGGACGGCGCCAAGAGACC.

As concerns this clone: The sequence runs out 3 residues before the end of the CDR3; the remainder is reconstructed from the germline J gene. This chain links TRBV18 with TRBJ2-2; 8 nucleotides agree with TRBD1. Trimming cost V 4 bases and J 0 bases; bases outside gene matches: 1. The germline V gene has CDR1 KGHSH and CDR2 LQKENI. The CDR3 loop spans 15 amino acids. The covered CDR3 bases are TGTGCCAGCTCACGGACAGGGACGAACACCGGGGAG. Its protein product is CASSRTGTNTGE. The whole CDR3 protein reads CASSRTGTNTGELFF.

As regards this clone: The CDR3 goes on 3 residues after the read ends, and that part is filled in from the germline J gene. The chain has TRBV5-4 and TRBJ2-7; perhaps TRBD2 as D (6 bases). Germline loops: CDR1 SGHNT, CDR2 YYREEE (reference sequence). Trimming removed 1 base from V and 2 bases from J, with 13 bases in between. The CDR3 runs 15 residues. The CDR3 region is CASSLWAGLTYEQYF. The DNA read from the CDR3 is TGTGCCAGCAGCTTGTGGGCGGGGTTAACCTACGAG.